This T cell receptor beta chain was obtained from a study of T cell repertoires in cytomegalovirus infection. Study-level results: In two of eight donors, the top clonotype was HLA-C-restricted CMV-specific.

As for this clonotype: Its specificity is unknown.

Germline V gene sequence: CDR1 SGDLS, CDR2 YYNGEE. The CDR3 has 13 amino acids. The V gene lost 4 bases and the J gene lost 3 bases, with 10 bases spanning the gap. TCRdb used MiXCR to reprocess the reads, holding one entry per CDR3 protein. The table shows approximately 990,000 distinct CDR3 sequences, with roughly 30% occurring only once. V gene TRBV9 combines with J gene TRBJ2-5; D may be TRBD1 (6 bases). This specimen consisted of cultured CD8+ T cells from PBMCs, obtained from culture after CMV antigen stimulation. The sequence came from a human donor in good health (CMV status not recorded). Some clones in this sample may be carry-over from other donors' samples. CDR3 DNA: TGTGCCAGCAGCCAGGACAGTAAAGAGACCCAGTACTTC. Residues: CASSQDSKETQYF.